This T cell receptor (beta chain) originates from a study of molecular identifiers for immune sequencing clone quantification. Study outcomes and limitations: Detecting spiked Jurkat TCR RNA from one cell among some 990,000 naive cells was reportedly possible.

Libraries for naive CD8 T cells, which were made from roughly 21,000 to 960,000 sorted cells, drew on 10%, 30% or 50% of the RNA. Of note for this clonotype: The antigen remains undetermined. This could be a read error, since a much larger clone is one nucleotide away.

Germline CDR1 is KGHDR and CDR2 is SFDVKD. The length of the CDR3 is 14 residues. MiXCR, run by TCRdb on the PCR reads, gives a single entry per CDR3 protein. The sample lists about 630,000 distinct CDR3 sequences; about 25% were seen once. This TCR was sampled from a human donor in good health. Some libraries in this study had Jurkat cell RNA spiked in. The chain has TRBV24-1 and TRBJ2-3; perhaps TRBD1 as D (7 bases). Sequencing input: naive CD8+ T cells from blood, with Jurkat cell RNA spiked in. Subset described: FACS-sorted CD8+CD4-CCR7+CD45RA+ naive T cells. The CDR3 protein is CATSDLTGEDTRYF. The CDR3 DNA follows: TGTGCCACCAGTGATTTGACAGGGGAGGATACGCGGTATTTT.